Listed below are T cell receptor beta chains from one sample, sequenced in a study of cytomegalovirus exposure and HLA in healthy donors. Here immunoSEQ multiplex PCR was the method, and the copy in TCRdb shows in-frame clones only, minus some. Here the sample spans about 60,000 clones, around two thirds being singletons. The specimen was PBMCs. Receptor source: a woman aged 55-69 years in good health and CMV-seropositive. Each CDR3 is given with its conserved first and last residue. The D gene is left open where the match is weak.

D gene: -; J gene: TRBJ1-2; V gene: TRBV7-9; CDR3 protein: CSSSSGTPNGYTF
D gene: TRBD1; J gene: TRBJ1-2; V gene: TRBV10-3; CDR3 protein: CAISDSGQEIYGYTF
D gene: -; J gene: TRBJ1-5; V gene: TRBV5-4; CDR3 protein: CASSYDSQPQHF
D gene: -; J gene: TRBJ2-7; V gene: TRBV2; CDR3 protein: CASSGTDFYEQYF
D gene: TRBD2; J gene: TRBJ2-7; V gene: TRBV7-2; CDR3 protein: CASSLGGASYEQYF
D gene: -; J gene: TRBJ2-7; V gene: TRBV25-1; CDR3 protein: CASSVEVGTYEQYF
D gene: TRBD1; J gene: TRBJ1-1; V gene: TRBV2; CDR3 protein: CASNEQLVGTGEFNTEAFF
D gene: -; J gene: TRBJ2-3; V gene: TRBV9; CDR3 protein: CASSVVFSSDTQYF
D gene: -; J gene: TRBJ1-5; V gene: TRBV5-1; CDR3 protein: CASSLEGRANQPQHF
D gene: -; J gene: TRBJ2-2; V gene: TRBV19; CDR3 protein: CASSFLVGELFF
D gene: -; J gene: TRBJ1-2; V gene: TRBV10-3; CDR3 protein: CAMGGTNYGYTF
D gene: TRBD1; J gene: TRBJ2-7; V gene: TRBV4-1; CDR3 protein: CASSQVGQGSNEQYF
D gene: TRBD1; J gene: TRBJ2-1; V gene: TRBV6-5; CDR3 protein: CASSYTGGRYEQFF
D gene: -; J gene: TRBJ1-2; V gene: TRBV30; CDR3 protein: CAWSVLPQGGYTF
D gene: -; J gene: TRBJ1-1; V gene: TRBV19; CDR3 protein: CASSTRTAEAFF
D gene: TRBD2; J gene: TRBJ2-3; V gene: TRBV5-4; CDR3 protein: CASSSGLAEISTDTQYF
D gene: TRBD2; J gene: TRBJ2-6; V gene: TRBV29-1; CDR3 protein: CSASGGASGANVLTF
D gene: TRBD1; J gene: TRBJ1-2; V gene: TRBV5-5; CDR3 protein: CASTNLGRGSDGYTF
D gene: -; J gene: TRBJ1-1; V gene: TRBV7-2; CDR3 protein: CASSLWGAEAFF
D gene: -; J gene: TRBJ1-5; V gene: TRBV6-1; CDR3 protein: CASSEASSNQPQHF
D gene: TRBD1; J gene: TRBJ1-2; V gene: TRBV6-5; CDR3 protein: CASSRGQAHIYGYTF
D gene: TRBD1; J gene: -; V gene: TRBV6-5; CDR3 protein: CASSYRGQGLSEQYF
D gene: -; J gene: TRBJ1-3; V gene: TRBV5-1; CDR3 protein: CASNRGEAGNTIYF
D gene: TRBD1; J gene: TRBJ2-4; V gene: TRBV4-3; CDR3 protein: CASSQGTGGSRGQYIQYF